The 8 T cell receptor beta chains below come from one sample, sequenced in a study of T cells after somatic rescue of genetic block. Data came from immunoSEQ multiplex PCR; TCRdb stores just in-frame clones and leaves some out. The table shows roughly 51,000 clones, with around 96% occurring only once. The sample comprised peripheral blood mononuclear cells (PBMCs). Receptors originate from a child under three years old.

The rearrangement links TRBV28 to TRBJ1-1, with D possibly being TRBD1 (5 bases). The V end was cut by 7 bases, the J end by 3 bases, with 18 bases between. The CDR3 totals 15 residues. Germline V CDR1 and CDR2: MDHEN, SYDVKM. CDR3 sequence (DNA): TGTGCCAGCACCACGGGGGGGGTGCGGTACACTGAAGCTTTCTTT. It is translated as CASTTGGVRYTEAFF.

This sequence joins TRBV20-1 and TRBJ2-5; 7 nucleotides line up with TRBD1. The CDR3 has 11 amino acids. The V segment lost 6 bases and the J segment 5 bases; nucleotides outside the gene matches: 3. CDR1 DFQATT and CDR2 SNEGSKA come from the germline V gene (reference sequence). The CDR3 loop is CSAATGETQYF. DNA for the CDR3: TGCAGTGCCGCGACAGGGGAGACCCAGTACTTC.

With regard to this clone: This CDR3 is also generated by other DNA sequences in the sample. The CDR3 coding sequence is TGTGCCAGCAGCTTGACAGGGGGCACTGAAGCTTTCTTT. This codes for CASSLTGGTEAFF. The V and J genes are TRBV7-3 and TRBJ1-1; 9 bases align to TRBD1. Germline CDR1 SGHTA, CDR2 FQGTGA. The CDR3 length is 13 residues. V shed 3 bases and J 4 bases; nucleotides not matched to a gene: 0.

This chain links TRBV5-1 with TRBJ2-3, with TRBD1 as a possible D gene (5 bases). Trimming pared 4 bases from V and 2 bases from J, leaving 8 bases between. The CDR3 is 13 residues long. The germline gives CDR1 SGHRS, CDR2 YFSETQ. CDR3 sequence reads: CASSVGDTDTQYF. Written as DNA, the CDR3 is TGCGCCAGCAGCGTAGGGGACACAGATACGCAGTATTTT.

The gene calls are TRBV5-4 and TRBJ2-3, with 11 bases that match TRBD2. The junction had 4 bases not matched to a gene; V was cut back by 4 bases and J by 0 bases. CDR3 length equals 16 residues. Germline assignment: CDR1 SGHNT and CDR2 YYREEE (reference sequence). Here the CDR3 reads CASSGGLAASTDTQYF. Here the CDR3 DNA reads TGTGCCAGCAGCGGGGGACTAGCGGCTAGCACAGATACGCAGTATTTT.

The V call is TRBV7-2, the J call TRBJ2-5; 9 nucleotides line up with TRBD2. There are 16 residues in the CDR3. The V segment lost 1 base and the J segment 5 bases; nucleotides outside the gene matches: 8. CDR1 and CDR2 (germline): SGHTA, FQGNSA. CDR3 DNA sequence: TGTGCCAGCAGCTTAGGCGCGGGAGGGCCGTGGGAGACCCAGTACTTC. Amino acid sequence: CASSLGAGGPWETQYF.

The chain links TRBV30 to TRBJ1-3, with D perhaps matching TRBD1 (5 bases). In germline, CDR1 is GTSNPN, CDR2 SVGIG (reference sequence). This CDR3 is 18 amino acids long. Between the trimmed V and J ends, which lost 2 bases and 0 bases, there was a span of 20 bases. In DNA, the CDR3 is TGTGCCTGGAGTCATACTTTCCCCGGGACGGGCTCTGGAAACACCATATATTTT. Its protein is CAWSHTFPGTGSGNTIYF.

V usage is TRBV5-5 and J usage is TRBJ2-1; 10 bases agree with TRBD2. The length of the CDR3 is 16 residues. CDR1 and CDR2 from the germline V gene are SGHKS and YYEKEE (reference sequence). With 1 base clipped from V and 6 bases from J, the junction kept 7 bases outside the gene matches. In nucleotides, the CDR3 is TGTGCCAGCAGCTTGAGTCCTAGCGGGAGAAGCAATGAGCAGTTCTTC. It encodes CASSLSPSGRSNEQFF.